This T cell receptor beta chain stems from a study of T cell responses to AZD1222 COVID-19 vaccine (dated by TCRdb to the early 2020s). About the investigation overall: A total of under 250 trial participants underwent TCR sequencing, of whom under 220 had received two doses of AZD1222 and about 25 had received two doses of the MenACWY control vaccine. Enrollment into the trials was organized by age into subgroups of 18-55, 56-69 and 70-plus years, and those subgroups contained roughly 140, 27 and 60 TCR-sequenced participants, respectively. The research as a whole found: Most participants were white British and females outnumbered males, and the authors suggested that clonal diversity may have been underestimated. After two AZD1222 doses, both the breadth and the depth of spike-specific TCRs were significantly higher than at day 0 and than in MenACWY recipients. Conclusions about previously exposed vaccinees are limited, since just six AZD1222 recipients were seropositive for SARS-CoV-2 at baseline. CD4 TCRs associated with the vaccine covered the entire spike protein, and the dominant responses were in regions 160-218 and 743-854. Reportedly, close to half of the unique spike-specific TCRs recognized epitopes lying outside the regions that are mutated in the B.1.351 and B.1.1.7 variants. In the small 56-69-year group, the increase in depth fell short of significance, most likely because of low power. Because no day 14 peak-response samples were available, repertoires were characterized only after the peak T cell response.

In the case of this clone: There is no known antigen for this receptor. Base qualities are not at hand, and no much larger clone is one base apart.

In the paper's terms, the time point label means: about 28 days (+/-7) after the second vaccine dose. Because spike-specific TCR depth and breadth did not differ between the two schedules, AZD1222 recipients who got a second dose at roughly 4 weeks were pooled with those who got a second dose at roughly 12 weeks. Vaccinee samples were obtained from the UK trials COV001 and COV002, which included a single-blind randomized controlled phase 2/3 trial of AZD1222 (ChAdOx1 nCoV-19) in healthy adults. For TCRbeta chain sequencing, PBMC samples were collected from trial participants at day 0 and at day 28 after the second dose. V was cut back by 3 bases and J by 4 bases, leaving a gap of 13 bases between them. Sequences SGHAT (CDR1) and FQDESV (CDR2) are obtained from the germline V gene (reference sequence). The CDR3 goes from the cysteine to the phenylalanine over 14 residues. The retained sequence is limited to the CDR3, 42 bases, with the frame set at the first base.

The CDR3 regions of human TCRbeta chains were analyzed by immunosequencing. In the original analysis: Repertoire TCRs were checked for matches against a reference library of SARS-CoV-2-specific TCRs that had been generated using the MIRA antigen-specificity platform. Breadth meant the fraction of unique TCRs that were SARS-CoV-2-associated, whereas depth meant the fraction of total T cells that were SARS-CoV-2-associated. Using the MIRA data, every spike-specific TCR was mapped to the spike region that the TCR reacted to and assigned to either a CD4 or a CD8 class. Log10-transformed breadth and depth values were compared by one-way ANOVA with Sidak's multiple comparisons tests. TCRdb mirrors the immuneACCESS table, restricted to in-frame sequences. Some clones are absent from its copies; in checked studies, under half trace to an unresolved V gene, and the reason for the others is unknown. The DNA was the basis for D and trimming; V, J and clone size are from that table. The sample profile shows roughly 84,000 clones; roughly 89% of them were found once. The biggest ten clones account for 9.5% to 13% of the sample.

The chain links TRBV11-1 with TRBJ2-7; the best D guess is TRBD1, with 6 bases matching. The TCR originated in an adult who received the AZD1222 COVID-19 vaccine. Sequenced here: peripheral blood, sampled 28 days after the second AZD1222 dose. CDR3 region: CASSFEQGPYEQYF. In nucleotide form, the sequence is TGTGCCAGCAGCTTCGAACAGGGACCTTACGAGCAGTACTTC.